This entry lists 13 T cell receptor beta chains sequenced from one sample in a study of neurological immune-mediated disorders. TCRdb re-called the 5' RACE reads through MiXCR, storing one row per CDR3 protein. The sample holds 95,000 to 150,000 distinct CDR3 sequences, roughly 3.1% seen once. Material: PBMCs. The receptors were gathered from a woman aged 25 to 45 with multiple sclerosis.

This clonotype was recorded many times. The chain is built from TRBV2 and TRBJ2-1; D is possibly TRBD2 (7 bases). V lost 6 bases, J lost 8 bases, and 17 bases lay in between. CDR3 length equals 14 residues. The germline gives CDR1 SNHLY, CDR2 FYNNEI. CDR3 bases: TGTGCCAGCAGCGCCGGGACCGGGGGGCATGAGCAGTTCTTC. This codes for CASSAGTGGHEQFF.

This clonotype was seen a handful of times. The CDR3 loop is CASSDGTNSYNEQFF. As DNA, the CDR3 is TGTGCCAGCAGTGACGGGACCAACTCCTACAATGAGCAGTTCTTC. This chain links TRBV7-7 with TRBJ2-1; either TRBD1 or TRBD2 may supply D (5 bases each). The V gene's germline CDR1 is SSHAT and CDR2 FNYEAQ (reference sequence). The germline V and J ends were trimmed by 6 bases and 0 bases, with 12 bases remaining between them. The length of the CDR3 is 15 residues.

This clonotype showed up many times. The J gene is TRBJ1-1, the V gene TRBV5-1, with unresolved D. There are 14 residues in the CDR3. V was cut by 0 bases and J by 6 bases, with 12 bases left in between. Germline V CDR1 and CDR2: SGHRS, YFSETQ. CDR3 in DNA: TGCGCCAGCAGCTTGGGGCGGGGAAGGGCTGAAGCTTTCTTT. Its protein is CASSLGRGRAEAFF.

At least ten counts were recorded for this clonotype. The chain carries TRBV29-1 and TRBJ2-5; D possibly corresponds to TRBD1 (5 bases). The CDR3 contains 14 residues. Trimming took 5 bases from V and 5 from J, leaving 18 bases between them. Germline CDR1 reads SQVTM; CDR2 reads ANQGSEA. The CDR3 DNA sequence: TGCAGCGTTACTGGAATGTTAGCAGGGGAGACCCAGTACTTC. It translates to CSVTGMLAGETQYF.

This clonotype has at least ten counts. This CDR3 is CASSEGLIHEQYF. As DNA, the CDR3 is TGTGCCAGCAGTGAGGGCCTCATTCACGAGCAGTACTTC. The V call is TRBV6-6, the J call TRBJ2-7; possible D gene TRBD2, 5 bases. In germline, CDR1 is MNHNY, CDR2 SVGAGI (reference sequence). Trimming shortened V by 5 bases and J by 5 bases, and 13 bases separated the two germline ends. The length of the CDR3 is 13 residues.

This clonotype was found many times. This chain links TRBV5-6 with TRBJ2-3, with 12 bases matching TRBD2. Germline trimming cut 1 base from V and 2 bases from J; bases unmatched to any gene: 5. From germline, CDR1 is SGHDT and CDR2 YYEEEE. CDR3 length: 17 residues. The CDR3: CASSLLRTSGTTDTQYF. The CDR3 bases are TGTGCCAGCAGCTTGTTAAGGACTAGCGGGACCACAGATACGCAGTATTTT. The whole variable domain, remainder taken from reference TRBV5-6 and TRBJ2-3, is DAGVTQSPTHLIKTRGQQVTLRCSPKSGHDTVSWYQQALGQGPQFIFQYYEEEERQRGNFPDRFSGHQFPNYSSELNVNALLLGDSALYLCASSLLRTSGTTDTQYFGPGTRLTVL.

This clonotype occurred a few times. A single base separates this from a much larger clone, so it may be a read error. The chain has TRBV7-8 and TRBJ2-2; D not certain. The germline gives CDR1 SGHVS, CDR2 FQNEAQ. Trimming stripped 2 bases from V and 0 bases from J, with 13 bases between. This CDR3 comprises 17 residues. CDR3 loop: CASSLFNPPTNTGELFF. The CDR3, as DNA: TGTGCCAGCAGCTTATTTAACCCCCCAACGAACACCGGGGAGCTGTTTTTT.

This clonotype was seen many times. The J gene is TRBJ2-5, the V gene TRBV12-3 or TRBV12-4, with D uncertain. The CDR3 length is 13 residues. Trimming left V 3 bases short and J 4 bases short, with 9 bases between. The CDR3 spells CASSLSATETQYF. As DNA, the CDR3 is TGTGCCAGCAGTTTGTCAGCCACAGAGACCCAGTACTTC.

The sample holds many counts of this clonotype. The V call is TRBV7-8, the J call TRBJ1-2; D is unclear. Germline-derived CDR1 and CDR2 are SGHVS and FQNEAQ. Trimming took off 7 bases at V and 4 bases at J, with 10 bases between the two ends. The CDR3 extends over 12 amino acids. CDR3 in DNA: TGTGCCAGCACCCAAAGCGGCTATGGCTACACCTTC. Amino acids: CASTQSGYGYTF.

For this clonotype: Germline and junction disagree at one end, which may indicate a read error. V usage is TRBV27 and J usage is TRBJ1-5; 9 nucleotides match TRBD1. The CDR3 is 15 residues long. The germline V gene has CDR1 MNHEY and CDR2 SMNVEV (reference sequence). The CDR3 region is CASRPGQGSNQPQHF. The DNA of the CDR3 is TGCGCCAGCAGACCAGGACAGGGGAGCAATCAGCCCCAGCATTTT.

This clonotype has a count of ten or more. V and J are TRBV20-1 and TRBJ2-1; D remains ambiguous. Germline V gene sequence: CDR1 DFQATT, CDR2 SNEGSKA (reference sequence). This CDR3 spans 12 amino acids. V was cut by 5 bases and J by 5 bases, with 10 bases left in between. CDR3 loop: CSAALGHNEQFF. For the CDR3, the DNA is TGCAGTGCTGCTTTAGGGCACAATGAGCAGTTCTTC.

This clonotype was detected many times. This chain joins TRBV20-1 and TRBJ1-2; possible D gene TRBD1, 5 bases. Germline CDR1 reads DFQATT; CDR2 reads SNEGSKA (reference sequence). The length of the CDR3 is 13 residues. Trimming took off 6 bases at V and 7 bases at J, with 18 bases between the two ends. The CDR3 sequence: CSALTGTSRGYTF. The CDR3 DNA reads as TGCAGTGCCCTTACCGGGACTTCGCGTGGCTACACCTTC.

This clonotype was observed many times. CDR3 region: CASSQDLGGGLEQYF. In DNA form, the CDR3 reads TGTGCCAGCAGTCAAGATCTGGGCGGGGGGCTCGAGCAGTACTTC. The chain combines TRBV6-5 with TRBJ2-7; TRBD2 aligns across 8 bases. After removal of 5 bases from V and 6 bases from J, the junction contained 12 bases not matched to a gene. The V gene's germline CDR1 is MNHEY and CDR2 SVGAGI. This CDR3 has 15 amino acids.